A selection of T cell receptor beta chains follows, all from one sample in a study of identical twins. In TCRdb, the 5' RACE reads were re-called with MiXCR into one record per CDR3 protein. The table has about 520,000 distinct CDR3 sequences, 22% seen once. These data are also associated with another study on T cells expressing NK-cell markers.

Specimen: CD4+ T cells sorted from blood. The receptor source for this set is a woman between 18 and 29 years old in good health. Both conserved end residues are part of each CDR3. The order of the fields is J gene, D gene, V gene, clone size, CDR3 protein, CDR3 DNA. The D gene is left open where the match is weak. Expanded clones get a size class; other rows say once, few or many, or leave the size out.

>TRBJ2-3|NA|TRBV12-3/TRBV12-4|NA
CASSSGSSRTDTQYF
TGTGCCAGCAGTTCTGGGAGCTCAAGGACAGATACGCAGTATTTT
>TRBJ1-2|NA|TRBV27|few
CASSLISYGYTF
TGTGCCAGCAGTTTGATAAGCTATGGCTACACCTTC
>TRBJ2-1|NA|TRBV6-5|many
CASSYGGTAYNEQFF
TGTGCCAGCAGTTACGGCGGGACAGCATACAATGAGCAGTTCTTC
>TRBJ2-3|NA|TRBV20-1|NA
CSATSRSTDTQYF
TGCAGTGCTACTAGCCGTAGCACAGATACGCAGTATTTT
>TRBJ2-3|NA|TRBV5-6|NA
CASSFWATSRSSTQYF
TGTGCCAGCAGCTTCTGGGCGACTAGTAGGAGTTCGACGCAGTATTTT
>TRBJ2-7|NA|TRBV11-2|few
CASGGRRGEQYF
TGTGCCAGCGGTGGACGCCGAGGGGAGCAGTACTTC
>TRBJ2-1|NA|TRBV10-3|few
CAISDPATGPIEQFF
TGTGCCATCAGTGACCCGGCCACAGGCCCGATTGAGCAGTTCTTC
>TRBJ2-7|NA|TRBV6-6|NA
CASSDRGADEQYF
TGTGCCAGCAGCGATAGGGGGGCGGACGAGCAGTACTTC
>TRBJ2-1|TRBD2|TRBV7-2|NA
CASSLWASGSGWDEQFF
TGTGCCAGCAGCTTATGGGCTAGCGGGAGTGGGTGGGATGAGCAGTTCTTC
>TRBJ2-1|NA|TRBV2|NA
CASSVLGWQFF
TGTGCCAGCAGCGTACTGGGGTGGCAGTTCTTC
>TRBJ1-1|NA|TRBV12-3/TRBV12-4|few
CASSTGEDTEAFF
TGTGCCAGCAGTACCGGGGAGGACACTGAAGCTTTCTTT
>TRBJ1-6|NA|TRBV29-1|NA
CSVRIGQLNSPLHF
TGCAGCGTTAGGATTGGACAGCTTAATTCACCCCTCCACTTT
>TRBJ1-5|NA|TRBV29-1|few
CSVEASGQPQHF
TGCAGCGTTGAGGCCTCGGGGCAGCCCCAGCATTTT
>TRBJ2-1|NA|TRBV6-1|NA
CASSVRGAPLDEQFF
TGTGCCAGCAGTGTACGGGGGGCGCCCCTCGATGAGCAGTTCTTC
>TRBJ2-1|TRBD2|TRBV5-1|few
CASSVIAGAQHEQFF
TGCGCCAGCAGCGTCATAGCGGGAGCCCAGCATGAGCAGTTCTTC
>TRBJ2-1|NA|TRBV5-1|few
CASSLKMDMEQFF
TGCGCCAGCAGCTTGAAGATGGACATGGAGCAGTTCTTC
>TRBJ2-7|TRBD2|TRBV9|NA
CASSVGAGVASYEQYF
TGTGCCAGCAGCGTAGGCGCGGGAGTCGCCTCCTACGAGCAGTACTTC
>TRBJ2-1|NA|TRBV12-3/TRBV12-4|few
CASSFYRGNEQFF
TGTGCCAGCAGTTTCTACCGTGGCAATGAGCAGTTCTTC
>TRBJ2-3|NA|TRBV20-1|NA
CSARDGGTGTATQYF
TGCAGTGCTAGAGATGGGGGGACGGGGACCGCTACGCAGTATTTT
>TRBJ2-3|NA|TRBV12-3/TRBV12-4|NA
CASSFTSLDTQYF
TGTGCCAGCAGTTTTACTAGCTTAGATACGCAGTATTTT
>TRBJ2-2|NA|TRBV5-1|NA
CASSRQSRDGELFF
TGCGCCAGCAGCCGCCAATCTCGGGACGGGGAGCTGTTTTTT
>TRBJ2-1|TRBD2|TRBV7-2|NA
CASSGWTSDSGEQFF
TGTGCCAGCAGCGGATGGACTAGCGATAGTGGTGAGCAGTTCTTC
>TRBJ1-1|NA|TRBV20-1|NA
CSASGRTMNTEAFF
TGCAGTGCTAGCGGCAGGACCATGAACACTGAAGCTTTCTTT
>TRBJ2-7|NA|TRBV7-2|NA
CASSLVKALSSYEQYF
TGTGCCAGCAGCTTAGTGAAGGCCCTTAGCTCCTACGAGCAGTACTTC
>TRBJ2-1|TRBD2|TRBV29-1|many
CSVRDTSGRAHEQFF
TGCAGCGTTAGGGACACTAGCGGGAGGGCACATGAGCAGTTCTTC
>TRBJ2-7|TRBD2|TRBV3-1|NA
CASSHRPSGMVYEQYF
TGTGCCAGCAGCCACAGGCCTAGCGGGATGGTCTACGAGCAGTACTTC
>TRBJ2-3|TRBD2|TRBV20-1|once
CSAWLAGGHTQYF
TGCAGTGCTTGGCTAGCGGGGGGCCATACGCAGTATTTT
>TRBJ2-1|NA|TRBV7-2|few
CASSFQGSSYNEQFF
TGTGCCAGCAGCTTCCAAGGGAGTTCCTACAATGAGCAGTTCTTC
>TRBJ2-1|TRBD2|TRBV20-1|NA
CSARGLAGAWGEQFF
TGCAGTGCTAGAGGACTAGCGGGAGCGTGGGGTGAGCAGTTCTTC
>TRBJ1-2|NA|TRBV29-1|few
CSVADRRGDYGYTF
TGCAGCGTTGCTGACAGGAGGGGCGACTATGGCTACACCTTC
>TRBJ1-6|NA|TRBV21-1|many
CASSKGGQKNSPLHF
TGTGCCAGCAGCAAAGGGGGACAAAAAAATTCACCCCTCCACTTT
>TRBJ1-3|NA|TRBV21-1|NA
CASSKGGDGYTSGNTIYF
TGTGCCAGCAGCAAAGGGGGGGACGGATACACCTCTGGAAACACCATATATTTT
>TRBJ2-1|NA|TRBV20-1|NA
CSAGGETQYNEQFF
TGCAGTGCCGGCGGAGAGACTCAATACAATGAGCAGTTCTTC
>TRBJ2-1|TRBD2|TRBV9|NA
CASSVGAGVYEQFF
TGTGCCAGCAGCGTAGGAGCGGGAGTTTATGAGCAGTTCTTC
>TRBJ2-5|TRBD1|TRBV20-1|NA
CSASGRQGKEETQYF
TGCAGTGCTAGCGGTCGACAGGGGAAGGAAGAGACCCAGTACTTC
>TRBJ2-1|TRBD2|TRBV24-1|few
CATSSGTTDNEQFF
TGTGCCACCAGCTCCGGGACTACAGACAATGAGCAGTTCTTC
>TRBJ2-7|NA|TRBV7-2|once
CASSNMASYEQYF
TGTGCCAGCAGCAACATGGCTAGCTACGAGCAGTACTTC
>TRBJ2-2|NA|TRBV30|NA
CAWKPQGSGELFF
TGTGCCTGGAAACCACAGGGATCCGGGGAGCTGTTTTTT
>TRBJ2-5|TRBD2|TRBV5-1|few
CASSFGASGGQETQYF
TGCGCCAGCAGCTTCGGTGCTAGCGGGGGACAAGAGACCCAGTACTTC
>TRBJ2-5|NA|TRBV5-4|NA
CASSLGADRETQYF
TGTGCCAGCAGCTTGGGGGCAGACAGGGAGACCCAGTACTTC
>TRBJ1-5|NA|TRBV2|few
CASSAQYSNQPQHF
TGTGCCAGCAGTGCCCAGTATAGCAATCAGCCCCAGCATTTT
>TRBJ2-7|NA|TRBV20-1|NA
CSAISGLSYEQYF
TGCAGTGCTATAAGCGGATTGTCCTACGAGCAGTACTTC
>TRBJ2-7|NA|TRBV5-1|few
CASSRDLLEDEQYF
TGCGCCAGCAGCCGGGACTTGCTGGAAGACGAGCAGTACTTC
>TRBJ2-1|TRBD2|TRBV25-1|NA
CASGTSGGAGEQFF
TGTGCCAGCGGGACTAGCGGGGGGGCCGGTGAGCAGTTCTTC
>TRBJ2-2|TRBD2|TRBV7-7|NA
CASSPLGSGVYTGELFF
TGTGCTAGCAGCCCGCTAGGAAGCGGGGTGTACACCGGGGAGCTGTTTTTT
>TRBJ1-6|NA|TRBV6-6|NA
CASMRDSPLHF
TGTGCCAGCATGCGAGACTCACCCCTCCACTTT
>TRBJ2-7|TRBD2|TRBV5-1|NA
CASSKGSGTVGYEQYF
TGCGCCAGCAGCAAGGGCAGCGGGACGGTTGGGTACGAGCAGTACTTC